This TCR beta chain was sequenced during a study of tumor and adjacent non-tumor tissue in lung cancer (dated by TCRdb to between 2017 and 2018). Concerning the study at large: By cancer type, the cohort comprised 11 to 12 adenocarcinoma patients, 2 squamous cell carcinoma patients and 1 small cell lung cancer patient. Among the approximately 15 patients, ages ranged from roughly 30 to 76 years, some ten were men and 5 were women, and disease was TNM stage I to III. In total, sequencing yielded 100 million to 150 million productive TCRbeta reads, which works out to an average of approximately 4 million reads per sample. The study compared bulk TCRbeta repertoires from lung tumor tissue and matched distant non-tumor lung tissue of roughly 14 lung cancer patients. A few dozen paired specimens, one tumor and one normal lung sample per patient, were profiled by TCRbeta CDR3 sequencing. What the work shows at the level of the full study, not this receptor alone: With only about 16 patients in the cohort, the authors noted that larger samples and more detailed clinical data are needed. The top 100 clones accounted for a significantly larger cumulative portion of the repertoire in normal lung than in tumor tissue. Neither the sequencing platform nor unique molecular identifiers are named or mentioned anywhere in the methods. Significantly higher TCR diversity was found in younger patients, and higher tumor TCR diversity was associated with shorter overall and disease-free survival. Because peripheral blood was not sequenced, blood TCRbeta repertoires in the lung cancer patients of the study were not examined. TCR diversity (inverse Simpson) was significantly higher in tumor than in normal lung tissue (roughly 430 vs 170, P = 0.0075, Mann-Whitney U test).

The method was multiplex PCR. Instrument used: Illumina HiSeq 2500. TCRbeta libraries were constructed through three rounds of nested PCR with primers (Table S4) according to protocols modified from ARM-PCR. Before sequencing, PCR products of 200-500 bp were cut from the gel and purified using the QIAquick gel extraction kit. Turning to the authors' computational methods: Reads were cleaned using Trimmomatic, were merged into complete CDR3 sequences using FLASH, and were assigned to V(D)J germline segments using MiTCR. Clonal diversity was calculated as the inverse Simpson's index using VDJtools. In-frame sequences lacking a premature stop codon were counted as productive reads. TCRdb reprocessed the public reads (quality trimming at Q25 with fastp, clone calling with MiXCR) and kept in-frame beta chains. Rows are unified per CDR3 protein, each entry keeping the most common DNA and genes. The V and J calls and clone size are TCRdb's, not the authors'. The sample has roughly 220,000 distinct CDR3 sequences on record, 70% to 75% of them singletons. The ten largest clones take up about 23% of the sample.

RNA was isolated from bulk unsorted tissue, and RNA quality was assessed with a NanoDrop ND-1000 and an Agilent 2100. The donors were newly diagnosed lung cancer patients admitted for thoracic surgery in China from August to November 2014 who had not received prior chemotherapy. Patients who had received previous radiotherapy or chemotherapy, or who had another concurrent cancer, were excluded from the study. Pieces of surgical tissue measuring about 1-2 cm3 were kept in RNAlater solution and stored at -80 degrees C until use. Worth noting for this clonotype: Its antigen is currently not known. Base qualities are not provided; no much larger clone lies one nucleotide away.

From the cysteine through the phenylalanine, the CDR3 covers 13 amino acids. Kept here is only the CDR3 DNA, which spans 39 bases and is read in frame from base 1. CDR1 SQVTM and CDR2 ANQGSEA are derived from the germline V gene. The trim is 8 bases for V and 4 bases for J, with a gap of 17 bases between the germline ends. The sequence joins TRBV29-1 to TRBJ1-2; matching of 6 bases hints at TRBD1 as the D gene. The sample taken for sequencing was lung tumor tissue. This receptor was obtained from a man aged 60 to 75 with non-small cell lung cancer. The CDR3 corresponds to CSTARTEGYGYTF. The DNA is TGCAGCACTGCTCGGACAGAGGGCTATGGCTACACCTTC.